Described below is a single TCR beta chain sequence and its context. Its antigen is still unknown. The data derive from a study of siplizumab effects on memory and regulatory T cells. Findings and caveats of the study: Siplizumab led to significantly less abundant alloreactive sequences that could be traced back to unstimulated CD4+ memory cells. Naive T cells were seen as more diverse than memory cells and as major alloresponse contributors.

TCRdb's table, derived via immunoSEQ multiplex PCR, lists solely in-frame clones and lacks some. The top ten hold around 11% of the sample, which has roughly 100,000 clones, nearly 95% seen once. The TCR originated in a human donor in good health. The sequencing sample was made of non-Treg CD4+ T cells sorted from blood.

CDR3 DNA sequence: TGTGCCAGTGGGGGGTTGGGTGGAACCGGGGAGCTGTTTTTT. It translates to CASGGLGGTGELFF. V gene TRBV19 combines with J gene TRBJ2-2, with D possibly TRBD2 on 6 matching bases. Trimming shortened V by 8 bases and J by 5 bases, and 15 bases separated the two germline ends. The germline gives CDR1 LNHDA, CDR2 SQIVND (reference sequence). CDR3 length: 14 residues. Using reference TRBV19 and TRBJ2-2 for the parts outside the CDR3, the full variable domain is DGGITQSPKYLFRKEGQNVTLSCEQNLNHDAMYWYRQDPGQGLRLIYYSQIVNDFQKGDIAEGYSVSREKKESFPLTVTSAQKNPTAFYLCASGGLGGTGELFFGEGSRLTVL.